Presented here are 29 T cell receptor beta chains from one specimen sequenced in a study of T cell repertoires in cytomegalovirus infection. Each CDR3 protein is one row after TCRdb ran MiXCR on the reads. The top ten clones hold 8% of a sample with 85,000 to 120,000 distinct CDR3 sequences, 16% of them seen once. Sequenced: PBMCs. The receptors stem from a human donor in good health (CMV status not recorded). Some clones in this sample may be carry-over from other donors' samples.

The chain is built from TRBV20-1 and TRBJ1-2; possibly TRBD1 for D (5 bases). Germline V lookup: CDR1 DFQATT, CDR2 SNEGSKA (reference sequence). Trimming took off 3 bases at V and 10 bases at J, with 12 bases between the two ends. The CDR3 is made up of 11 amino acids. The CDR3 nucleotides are TGCAGTGCTAGGGGACCGTCGAACTACACCTTC. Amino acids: CSARGPSNYTF.

CDR3 sequence reads: CASSLLTLAKNIQYF. The CDR3 DNA follows: TGTGCCAGCAGTTTATTAACGTTAGCCAAAAACATTCAGTACTTC. The V and J genes are TRBV28 and TRBJ2-4; no clear D gene. CDR3 length equals 15 residues. Trimming removed 1 base at V and 0 bases at J, with 7 bases between. From germline, CDR1 is MDHEN and CDR2 SYDVKM.

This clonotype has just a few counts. The CDR3: CASSLGYDQPQHF. CDR3 nucleotides: TGTGCCAGCAGCCTGGGGTACGATCAGCCCCAGCATTTT. The chain carries TRBV12-3 or TRBV12-4 and TRBJ1-5, with no clear D. Trimming cost V 6 bases and J 5 bases, with 11 bases left between them. The CDR3 length is 13 residues.

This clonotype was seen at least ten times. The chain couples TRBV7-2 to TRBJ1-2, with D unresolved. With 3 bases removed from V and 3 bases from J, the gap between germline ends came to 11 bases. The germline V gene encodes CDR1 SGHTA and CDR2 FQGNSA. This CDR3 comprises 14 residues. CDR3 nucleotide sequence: TGTGCCAGCAGCTTCGGTAGGAGGGACTATGGCTACACCTTC. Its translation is CASSFGRRDYGYTF.

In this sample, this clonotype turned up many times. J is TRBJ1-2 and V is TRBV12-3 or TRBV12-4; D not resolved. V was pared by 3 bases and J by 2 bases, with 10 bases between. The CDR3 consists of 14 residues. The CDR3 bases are TGTGCCAGCAGTTTTTCTCCGGGGAACTATGGCTACACCTTC. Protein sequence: CASSFSPGNYGYTF.

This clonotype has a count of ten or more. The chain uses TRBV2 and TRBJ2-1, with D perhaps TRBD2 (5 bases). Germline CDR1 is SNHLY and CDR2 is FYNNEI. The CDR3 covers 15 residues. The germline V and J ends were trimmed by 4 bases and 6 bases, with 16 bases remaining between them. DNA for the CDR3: TGTGCCAGCAGTGTGCGAGGGTCATCACCCAATGAGCAGTTCTTC. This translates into CASSVRGSSPNEQFF.

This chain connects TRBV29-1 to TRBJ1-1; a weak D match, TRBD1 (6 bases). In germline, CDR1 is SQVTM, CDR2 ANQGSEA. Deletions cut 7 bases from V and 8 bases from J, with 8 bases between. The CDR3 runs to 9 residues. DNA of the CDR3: TGCAGCGCAGGGACAGAAGCTTTCTTT. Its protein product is CSAGTEAFF. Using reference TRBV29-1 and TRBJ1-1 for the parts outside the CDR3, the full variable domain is SAVISQKPSRDICQRGTSLTIQCQVDSQVTMMFWYRQQPGQSLTLIATANQGSEATYESGFVIDKFPISRPNLTFSTLTVSNMSPEDSSIYLCSAGTEAFFGQGTRLTVV.

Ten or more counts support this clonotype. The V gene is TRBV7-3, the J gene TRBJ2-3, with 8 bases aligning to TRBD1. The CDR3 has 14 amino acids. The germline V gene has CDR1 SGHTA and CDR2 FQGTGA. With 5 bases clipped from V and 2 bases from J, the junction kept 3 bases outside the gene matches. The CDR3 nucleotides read TGTGCCAGCAGCCGGGACAGGTACACAGATACGCAGTATTTT. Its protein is CASSRDRYTDTQYF.

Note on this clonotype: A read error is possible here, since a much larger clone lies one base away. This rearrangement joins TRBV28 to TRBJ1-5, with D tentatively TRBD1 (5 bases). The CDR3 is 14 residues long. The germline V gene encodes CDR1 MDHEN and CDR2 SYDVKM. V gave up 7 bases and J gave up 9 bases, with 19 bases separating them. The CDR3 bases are TGTGCCAGCAACTCCGGGGGGACTCTTCGGCCCCAGCATTTT. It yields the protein CASNSGGTLRPQHF.

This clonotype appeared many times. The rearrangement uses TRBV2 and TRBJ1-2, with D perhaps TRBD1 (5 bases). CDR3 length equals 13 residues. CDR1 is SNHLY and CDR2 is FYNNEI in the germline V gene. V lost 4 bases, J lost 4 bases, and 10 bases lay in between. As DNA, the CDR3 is TGTGCCAGCAGTGGAGGGACCCGCTATGGCTACACCTTC. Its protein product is CASSGGTRYGYTF.

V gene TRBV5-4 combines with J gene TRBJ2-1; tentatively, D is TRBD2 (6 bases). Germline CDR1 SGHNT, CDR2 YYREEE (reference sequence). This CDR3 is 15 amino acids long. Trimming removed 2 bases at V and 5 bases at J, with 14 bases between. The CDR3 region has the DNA TGTGCCAGCAGCTTAGCGACTAGGAATAACAATGAGCAGTTCTTC. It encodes CASSLATRNNNEQFF.

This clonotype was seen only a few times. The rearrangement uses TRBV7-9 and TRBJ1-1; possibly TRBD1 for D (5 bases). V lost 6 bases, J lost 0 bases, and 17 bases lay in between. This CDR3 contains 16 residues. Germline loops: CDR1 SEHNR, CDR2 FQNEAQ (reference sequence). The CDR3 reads CASRGSGGNMNTEAFF. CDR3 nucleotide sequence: TGTGCCAGCAGAGGGAGCGGGGGGAACATGAACACTGAAGCTTTCTTT.

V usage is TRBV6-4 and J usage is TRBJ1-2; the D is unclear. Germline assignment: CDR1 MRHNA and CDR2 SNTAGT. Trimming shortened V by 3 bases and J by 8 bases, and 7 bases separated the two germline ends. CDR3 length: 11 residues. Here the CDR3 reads CASSDQPGYTF. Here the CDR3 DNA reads TGTGCCAGCAGTGATCAGCCAGGCTACACCTTC.

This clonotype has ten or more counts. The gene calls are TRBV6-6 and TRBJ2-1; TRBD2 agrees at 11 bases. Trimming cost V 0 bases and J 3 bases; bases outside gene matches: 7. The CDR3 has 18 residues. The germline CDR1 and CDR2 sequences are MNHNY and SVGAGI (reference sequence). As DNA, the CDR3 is TGTGCCAGCAGTTACTCACCGACCGGGACTAGCGGCTACAATGAGCAGTTCTTC. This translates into CASSYSPTGTSGYNEQFF.

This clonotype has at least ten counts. Here the CDR3 reads CAISDRDRVNTGELFF. CDR3 bases: TGTGCCATCAGTGATAGGGACAGGGTCAACACCGGGGAGCTGTTTTTT. This sequence joins TRBV10-3 and TRBJ2-2; 9 bases align to TRBD1. Per the germline V gene, CDR1 is ENHRY and CDR2 is SYGVKD. Trimming took 3 bases from V and 2 from J; bases not matched to a gene: 4. This CDR3 has 16 amino acids.

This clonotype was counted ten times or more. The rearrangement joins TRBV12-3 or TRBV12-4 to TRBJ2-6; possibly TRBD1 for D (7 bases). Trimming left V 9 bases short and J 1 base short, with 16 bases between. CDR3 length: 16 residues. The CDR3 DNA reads TGTGCCAGTACACAGGGGAGGATTTCTGGGGCCAACGTCCTGACTTTC. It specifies CASTQGRISGANVLTF.

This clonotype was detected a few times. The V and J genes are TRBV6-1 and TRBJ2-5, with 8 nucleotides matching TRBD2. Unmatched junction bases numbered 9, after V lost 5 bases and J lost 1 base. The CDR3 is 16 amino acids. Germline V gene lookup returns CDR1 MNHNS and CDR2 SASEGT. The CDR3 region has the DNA TGTGCCAGCAGTCTAACTAGAGGGACTAGCCAAGAGACCCAGTACTTC. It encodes CASSLTRGTSQETQYF.

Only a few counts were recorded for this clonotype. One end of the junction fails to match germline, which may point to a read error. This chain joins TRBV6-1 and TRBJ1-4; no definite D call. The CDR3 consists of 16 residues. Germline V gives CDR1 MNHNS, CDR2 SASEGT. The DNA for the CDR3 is TGTGCCAGCAGTCCCAGGCGGGCAGCGCTCAATGGAAAACTGTTTTTT. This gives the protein CASSPRRAALNGKLFF.

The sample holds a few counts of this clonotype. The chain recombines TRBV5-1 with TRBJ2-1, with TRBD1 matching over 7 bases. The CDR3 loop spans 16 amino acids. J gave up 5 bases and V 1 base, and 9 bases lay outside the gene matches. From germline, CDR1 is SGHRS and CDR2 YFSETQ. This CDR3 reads CASSLNRQGLNNEQFF. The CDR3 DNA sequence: TGCGCCAGCAGCTTGAATAGACAGGGTTTGAACAATGAGCAGTTCTTC.

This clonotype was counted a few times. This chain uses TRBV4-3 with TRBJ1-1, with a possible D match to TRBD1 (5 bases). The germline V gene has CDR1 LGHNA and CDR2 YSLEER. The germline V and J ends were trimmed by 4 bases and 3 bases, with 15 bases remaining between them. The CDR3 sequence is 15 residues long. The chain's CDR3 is CASSLRAVGDTEAFF. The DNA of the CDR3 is TGCGCCAGCAGCCTCCGGGCAGTAGGGGACACTGAAGCTTTCTTT.

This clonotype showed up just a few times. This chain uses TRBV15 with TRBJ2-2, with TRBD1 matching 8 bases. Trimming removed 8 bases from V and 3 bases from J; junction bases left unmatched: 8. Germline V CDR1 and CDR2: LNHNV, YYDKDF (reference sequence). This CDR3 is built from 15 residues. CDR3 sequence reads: CATRKDREDTGELFF. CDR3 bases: TGTGCCACCCGTAAGGACAGGGAGGACACCGGGGAGCTGTTTTTT.

CDR3 bases: TGTGCCACCAGCGGCGACAGTTATGGCTACACCTTC. Its translation is CATSGDSYGYTF. The chain uses TRBV15 and TRBJ1-2; TRBD1 might be the D (5 bases). The V gene's germline CDR1 is LNHNV and CDR2 YYDKDF (reference sequence). The CDR3 is 12 amino acids. Trimming removed 5 bases from V and 5 bases from J, with 9 bases in between.

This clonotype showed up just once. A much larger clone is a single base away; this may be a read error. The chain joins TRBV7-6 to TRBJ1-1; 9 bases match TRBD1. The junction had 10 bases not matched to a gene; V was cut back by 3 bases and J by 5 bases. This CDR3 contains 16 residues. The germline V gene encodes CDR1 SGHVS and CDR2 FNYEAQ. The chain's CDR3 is CASSFRAGQGGTEAFF. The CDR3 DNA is TGTGCCAGCAGCTTCCGCGCGGGACAGGGAGGAACTGAAGCTTTCTTT.

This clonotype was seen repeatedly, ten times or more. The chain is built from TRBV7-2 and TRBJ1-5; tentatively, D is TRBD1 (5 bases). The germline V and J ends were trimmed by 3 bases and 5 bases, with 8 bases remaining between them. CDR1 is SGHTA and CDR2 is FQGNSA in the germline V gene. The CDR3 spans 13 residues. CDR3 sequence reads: CASSFGHDQPQHF. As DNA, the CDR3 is TGTGCCAGCAGCTTCGGACACGATCAGCCCCAGCATTTT.

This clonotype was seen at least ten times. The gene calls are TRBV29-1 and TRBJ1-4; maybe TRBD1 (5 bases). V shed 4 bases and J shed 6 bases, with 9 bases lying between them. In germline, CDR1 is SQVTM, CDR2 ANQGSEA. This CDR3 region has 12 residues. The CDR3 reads CSVAGLDEKLFF. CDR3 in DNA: TGCAGCGTTGCAGGGCTAGATGAAAAACTGTTTTTT.

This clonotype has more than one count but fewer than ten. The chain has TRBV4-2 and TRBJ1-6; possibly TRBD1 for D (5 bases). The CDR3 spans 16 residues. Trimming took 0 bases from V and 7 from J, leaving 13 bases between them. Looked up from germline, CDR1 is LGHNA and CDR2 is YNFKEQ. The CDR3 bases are TGTGCCAGCAGCCAAGATGGCAGTGGGGGAAATTCACCCCTCCACTTT. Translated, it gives CASSQDGSGGNSPLHF.

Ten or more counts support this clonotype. The CDR3 protein is CASSLVMTGELFF. The CDR3 bases are TGTGCCAGCAGCTTAGTAATGACCGGGGAGCTGTTTTTT. The chain carries TRBV7-2 and TRBJ2-2; unclear D gene. The CDR3 loop spans 13 amino acids. V lost 1 base, J lost 5 bases, and 5 bases lay in between. Germline V gene sequence: CDR1 SGHTA, CDR2 FQGNSA.

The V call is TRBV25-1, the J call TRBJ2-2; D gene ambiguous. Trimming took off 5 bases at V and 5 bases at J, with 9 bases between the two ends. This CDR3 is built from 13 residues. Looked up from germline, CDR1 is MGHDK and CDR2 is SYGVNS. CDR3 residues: CASSNPRTGELFF. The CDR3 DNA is TGTGCCAGCAGTAATCCCAGGACCGGGGAGCTGTTTTTT.

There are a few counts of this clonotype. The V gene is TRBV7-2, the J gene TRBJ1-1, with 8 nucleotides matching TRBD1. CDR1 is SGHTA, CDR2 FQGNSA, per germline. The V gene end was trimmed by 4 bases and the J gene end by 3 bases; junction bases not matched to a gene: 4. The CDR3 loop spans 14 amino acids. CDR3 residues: CASSYRGGYTEAFF. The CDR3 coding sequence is TGTGCCAGCAGCTACAGGGGGGGGTACACTGAAGCTTTCTTT.